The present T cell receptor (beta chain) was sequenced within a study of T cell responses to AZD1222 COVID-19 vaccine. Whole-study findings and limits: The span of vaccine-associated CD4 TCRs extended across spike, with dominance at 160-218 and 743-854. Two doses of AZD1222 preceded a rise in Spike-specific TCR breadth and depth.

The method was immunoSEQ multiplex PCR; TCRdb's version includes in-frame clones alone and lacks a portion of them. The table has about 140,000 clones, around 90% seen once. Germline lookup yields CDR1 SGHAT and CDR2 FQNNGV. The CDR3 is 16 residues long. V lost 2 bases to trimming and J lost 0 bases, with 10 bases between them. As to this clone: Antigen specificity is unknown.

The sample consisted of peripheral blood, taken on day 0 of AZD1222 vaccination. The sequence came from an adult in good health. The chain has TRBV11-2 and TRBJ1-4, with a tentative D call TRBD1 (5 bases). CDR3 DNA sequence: TGTGCCAGCAGCTTAAACAGGCATGCAACTAATGAAAAACTGTTTTTT. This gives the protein CASSLNRHATNEKLFF.